The 3 T cell receptor beta chains below come from one sample, sequenced in a study of post-analysis software for immune sequencing data. The study, taken as a whole, reports: With TRBV5-6, TRBV5-1 and TRBV20-1 included, about 5 TRBV segments were more frequent in patients than in controls.

Their antigens remain unidentified. Tagging with unique molecular identifiers was a feature of the TCR beta cDNA libraries. TCRdb re-derived calls from the PCR reads in MiXCR, one entry per CDR3 protein. The data contain about 680,000 distinct CDR3 sequences, 59% of them singletons. The sample comprised blood. The receptors shown here come from a girl aged 2-10 years with multiple sclerosis.

This chain connects TRBV6-2 or TRBV6-3 to TRBJ2-1, with 9 nucleotides matching TRBD2. With V trimmed by 2 bases and J by 5 bases, 4 bases remained unmatched. Germline CDR1 is MNHEY and CDR2 is SVGEGT. This CDR3 spans 15 amino acids. The CDR3 DNA sequence: TGTGCCAGCAGTTACGATCCTAGCGGGGACAATGAGCAGTTCTTC. It is translated as CASSYDPSGDNEQFF.

The gene calls are TRBV5-1 and TRBJ2-7; TRBD2 might be the D (7 bases). Germline values: CDR1 SGHRS, CDR2 YFSETQ. The CDR3 spans 14 residues. Trimming took 9 bases from V and 0 from J, leaving 16 bases between them. Here the CDR3 reads CATKRDISSYEQYF. The CDR3 nucleotides read TGCGCCACCAAGCGGGACATTAGCTCCTACGAGCAGTACTTC.

The chain links TRBV3-1 to TRBJ2-7; D is unresolved. This CDR3 comprises 13 residues. Per the germline V gene, CDR1 is LGHDT and CDR2 is YNNKEL (reference sequence). Trimming shortened V by 1 base and J by 5 bases, and 9 bases separated the two germline ends. In nucleotides, the CDR3 is TGTGCCAGCAGCCAAGGGCATGGGCACGAGCAGTACTTC. This gives the protein CASSQGHGHEQYF.